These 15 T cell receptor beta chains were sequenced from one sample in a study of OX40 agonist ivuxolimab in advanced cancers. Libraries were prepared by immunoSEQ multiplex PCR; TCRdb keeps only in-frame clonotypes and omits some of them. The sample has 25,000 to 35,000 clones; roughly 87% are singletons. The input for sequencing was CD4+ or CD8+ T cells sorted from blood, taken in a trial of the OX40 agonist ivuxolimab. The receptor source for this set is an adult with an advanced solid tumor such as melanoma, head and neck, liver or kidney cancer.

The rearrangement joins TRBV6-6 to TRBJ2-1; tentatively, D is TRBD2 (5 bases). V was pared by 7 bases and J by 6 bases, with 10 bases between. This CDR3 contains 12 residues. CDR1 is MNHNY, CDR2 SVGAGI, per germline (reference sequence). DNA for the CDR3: TGTGCCAGCACACGAGGGCGCAATGAGCAGTTCTTC. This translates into CASTRGRNEQFF.

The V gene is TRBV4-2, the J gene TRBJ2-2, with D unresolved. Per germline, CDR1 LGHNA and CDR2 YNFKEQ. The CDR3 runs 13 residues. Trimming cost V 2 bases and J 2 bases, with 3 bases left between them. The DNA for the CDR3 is TGTGCCAGCAGCCAATCTAACACCGGGGAGCTGTTTTTT. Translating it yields CASSQSNTGELFF.

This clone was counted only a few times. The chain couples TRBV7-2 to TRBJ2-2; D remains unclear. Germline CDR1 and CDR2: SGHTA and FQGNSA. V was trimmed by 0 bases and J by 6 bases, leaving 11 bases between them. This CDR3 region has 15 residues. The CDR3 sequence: CASSLAHSSPGELFF. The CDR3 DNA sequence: TGTGCCAGCAGCTTAGCGCATTCGTCCCCCGGGGAGCTGTTTTTT.

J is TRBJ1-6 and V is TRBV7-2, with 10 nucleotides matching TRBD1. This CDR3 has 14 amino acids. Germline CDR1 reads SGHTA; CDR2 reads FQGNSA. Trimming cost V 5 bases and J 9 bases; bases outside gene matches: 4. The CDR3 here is CASSQGQGFSPLHF. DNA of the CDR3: TGTGCCAGCAGCCAGGGACAGGGGTTTTCACCCCTCCACTTT.

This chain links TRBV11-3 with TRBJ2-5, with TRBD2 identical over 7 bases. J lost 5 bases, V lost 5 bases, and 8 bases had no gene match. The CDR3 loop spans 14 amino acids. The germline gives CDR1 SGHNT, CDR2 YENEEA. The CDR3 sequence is CASSARGGSETQYF. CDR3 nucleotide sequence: TGTGCCAGCAGCGCGCGCGGGGGTAGCGAGACCCAGTACTTC.

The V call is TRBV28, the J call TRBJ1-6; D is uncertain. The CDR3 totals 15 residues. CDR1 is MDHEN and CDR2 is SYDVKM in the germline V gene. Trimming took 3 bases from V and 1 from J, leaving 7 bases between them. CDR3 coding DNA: TGTGCCAGCAGTTTTTGGAGGTCCTATAATTCACCCCTCCACTTT. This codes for CASSFWRSYNSPLHF.

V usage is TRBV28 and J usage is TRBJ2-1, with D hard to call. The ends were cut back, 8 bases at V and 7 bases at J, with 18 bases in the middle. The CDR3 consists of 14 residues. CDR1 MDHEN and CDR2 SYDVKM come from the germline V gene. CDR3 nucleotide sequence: TGTGCCAGCCGCAGTGAAACTTACATTAATGAGCAGTTCTTC. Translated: CASRSETYINEQFF.

The CDR3 sequence: CASSRTGSTDTQYF. CDR3 bases: TGTGCCAGCAGTCGGACGGGGAGCACAGATACGCAGTATTTT. V gene TRBV6-1 combines with J gene TRBJ2-3; a possible D gene is TRBD2 (5 bases). CDR1 is MNHNS, CDR2 SASEGT, per germline. V shed 5 bases and J shed 0 bases, with 9 bases lying between them. This CDR3 is 14 amino acids long.

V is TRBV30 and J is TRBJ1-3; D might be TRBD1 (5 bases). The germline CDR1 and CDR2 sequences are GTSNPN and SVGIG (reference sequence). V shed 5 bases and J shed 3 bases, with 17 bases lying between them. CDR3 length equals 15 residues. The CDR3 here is CAWWRIQGSGNTIYF. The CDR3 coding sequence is TGTGCCTGGTGGAGGATTCAGGGAAGTGGAAACACCATATATTTT.

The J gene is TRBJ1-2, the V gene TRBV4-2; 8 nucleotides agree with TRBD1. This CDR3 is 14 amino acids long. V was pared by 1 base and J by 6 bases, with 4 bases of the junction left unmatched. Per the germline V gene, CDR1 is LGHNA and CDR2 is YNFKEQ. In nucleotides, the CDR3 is TGTGCCAGCAGCCAAGTAGGGGGACAGGATGGCTACACCTTC. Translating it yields CASSQVGGQDGYTF.

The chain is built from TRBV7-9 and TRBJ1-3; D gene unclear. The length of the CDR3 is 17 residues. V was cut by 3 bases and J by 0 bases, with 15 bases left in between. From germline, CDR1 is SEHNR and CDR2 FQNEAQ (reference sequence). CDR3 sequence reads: CASSFPARLSSGNTIYF. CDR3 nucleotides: TGTGCCAGCAGCTTTCCCGCACGGCTAAGCTCTGGAAACACCATATATTTT.

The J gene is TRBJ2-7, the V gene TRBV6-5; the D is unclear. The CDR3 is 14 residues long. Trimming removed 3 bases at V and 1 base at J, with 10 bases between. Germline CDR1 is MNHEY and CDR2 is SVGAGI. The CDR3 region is CASSYRAESYEQYF. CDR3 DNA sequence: TGTGCCAGCAGTTATCGGGCGGAGTCCTACGAGCAGTACTTC.

This CDR3 is CASSARDRGFVTYGYTF. The CDR3, as DNA: TGTGCCAGCAGTGCCCGGGACAGGGGGTTTGTTACCTATGGCTACACCTTC. This rearrangement joins TRBV6-1 to TRBJ1-2; TRBD1 aligns across 11 bases. J lost 4 bases, V lost 4 bases, and 11 bases had no gene match. Germline CDR1 MNHNS, CDR2 SASEGT. This CDR3 is built from 17 residues.

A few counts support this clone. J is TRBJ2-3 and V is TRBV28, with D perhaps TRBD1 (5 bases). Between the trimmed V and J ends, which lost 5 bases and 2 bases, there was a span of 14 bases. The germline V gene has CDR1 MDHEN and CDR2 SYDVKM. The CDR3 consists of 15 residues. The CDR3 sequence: CASSQPGLLTDTQYF. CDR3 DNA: TGTGCCAGCAGTCAACCAGGGCTGCTCACAGATACGCAGTATTTT.

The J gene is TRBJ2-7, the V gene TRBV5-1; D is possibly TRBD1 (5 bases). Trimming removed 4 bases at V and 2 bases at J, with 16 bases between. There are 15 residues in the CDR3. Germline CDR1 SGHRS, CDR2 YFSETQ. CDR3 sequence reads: CASSPRQSKPYEQYF. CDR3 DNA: TGCGCCAGCAGCCCTAGACAGAGTAAACCCTACGAGCAGTACTTC.